Listed below are T cell receptor beta chains from one sample, sequenced in a study of blood T cell repertoires in COVID-19. Using immunoSEQ multiplex PCR, the repertoire was profiled, and TCRdb retains in-frame clones only, with some absent. Altogether about 260,000 clones are present, about 80% being singletons, with the ten largest covering around 9.2%. The sample consisted of peripheral blood. The receptors here all came from a human donor in a cohort sampled during active COVID-19. The CDR3 runs from the conserved cysteine through the conserved F or W. The D gene is left open where the match is weak. Clone size is shown for a subset of rows, as once, few, many or a class of expanded clone.

j_call | v_call | d_call | clone_size | cdr3_aa | cdr3_nt
TRBJ2-7 | TRBV5-4 | TRBD2 | NA | CASSRRSGRRGYEQYF | TGTGCCAGCAGCCGCCGTAGCGGGAGACGTGGCTACGAGCAGTACTTC
TRBJ1-5 | TRBV19 | NA | few | CASSNREPGQPQHF | TGTGCCAGTAGTAACCGGGAGCCAGGGCAGCCCCAGCATTTT
TRBJ1-3 | TRBV9 | TRBD1 | NA | CASSPPDRRNTIYF | TGTGCCAGCAGCCCCCCGGACAGGCGAAACACCATATATTTT
TRBJ1-1 | TRBV27 | TRBD1 | once | CASSLKGANTEAFF | TGTGCCAGCAGTCTAAAGGGGGCAAACACTGAAGCTTTCTTT
TRBJ2-7 | TRBV6-5 | TRBD1 | NA | CASSSGTGGKDEQYF | TGTGCCAGCAGTTCCGGGACAGGGGGCAAGGACGAGCAGTACTTC
TRBJ1-6 | TRBV7-9 | TRBD1 | NA | CASSPGQGKAGGPLHF | TGTGCCAGCAGCCCTGGACAGGGAAAAGCTGGGGGACCCCTCCACTTT
TRBJ2-4 | TRBV27 | TRBD1 | NA | CASSHRGRDQYF | TGTGCCAGCAGTCACAGGGGGCGCGATCAGTACTTC
TRBJ1-6 | TRBV3-1/TRBV3-2 | TRBD1 | NA | CASSPHVGQYNSPLHF | TGTGCCAGCAGCCCTCATGTGGGACAGTATAATTCACCCCTCCACTTT
TRBJ1-3 | TRBV6-5 | NA | NA | CASSRNRDGNTIYF | TGTGCCAGCAGCCGAAACAGGGACGGAAACACCATATATTTT
TRBJ2-3 | TRBV28 | NA | NA | CASSFGAGYRGQYF | TGTGCCAGCAGTTTTGGAGCAGGGTACCGAGGGCAGTATTTT
TRBJ1-1 | TRBV11-1 | NA | NA | CASSLLQSDEAFF | TGTGCCAGCAGCTTACTACAGTCGGATGAAGCTTTCTTT
TRBJ2-3 | TRBV6-1 | TRBD2 | few | CASSEGLAGADTQYF | TGTGCCAGCAGTGAAGGACTAGCGGGAGCAGATACGCAGTATTTT
TRBJ2-2 | TRBV12-5 | NA | NA | CASGLVQGGRGTGELFF | TGTGCTAGTGGTTTGGTACAAGGGGGACGCGGCACCGGGGAGCTGTTTTTT
TRBJ2-1 | TRBV20-1 | TRBD1 | NA | CSASRQGSYNEQFF | TGCAGTGCTAGTAGACAGGGCTCCTACAATGAGCAGTTCTTC
TRBJ1-5 | TRBV3-1/TRBV3-2 | TRBD1 | NA | CASSLGQTPNQPQHF | TGTGCCAGCAGCCTGGGACAGACACCCAATCAGCCCCAGCATTTT
TRBJ1-4 | TRBV4-3 | NA | NA | CASSHGKQTATNEKLFF | TGCGCCAGCAGCCACGGAAAGCAGACAGCAACTAATGAAAAACTGTTTTTT
TRBJ2-1 | TRBV9 | NA | few | CAHPRREWHNEQFF | TGTGCCCACCCCCGGAGGGAGTGGCACAATGAGCAGTTCTTC
TRBJ2-3 | TRBV4-3 | TRBD2 | NA | CASSRESGVSLYF | TGCGCCAGCAGCCGAGAGAGCGGGGTTTCGTTGTATTTT
TRBJ2-1 | TRBV18 | TRBD1 | NA | CASSPPVEGALSYNEQFF | TGTGCCAGCTCACCACCTGTCGAGGGGGCATTATCCTACAATGAGCAGTTCTTC
TRBJ1-5 | TRBV19 | TRBD1 | NA | CASRGQGPSNQPQHF | TGTGCCTCGAGGGGGCAGGGCCCTAGCAATCAGCCCCAGCATTTT
TRBJ1-1 | TRBV5-1 | TRBD1 | NA | CASSGTGQLNTEAFF | TGCGCCAGCAGCGGTACGGGACAGTTAAACACTGAAGCTTTCTTT
TRBJ2-1 | TRBV6-5 | NA | NA | CASKWGGEQFF | TGTGCCAGCAAGTGGGGAGGCGAGCAGTTCTTC
TRBJ2-7 | TRBV6-5 | TRBD1 | once | CASNGGQGRNEQYF | TGTGCCAGCAACGGAGGACAGGGGAGAAACGAGCAGTACTTC
TRBJ2-5 | TRBV2 | NA | NA | CASRWDLGQEETQYF | TGTGCCAGCAGGTGGGACTTAGGACAAGAAGAGACCCAGTACTTC